Listed below are T cell receptor beta chains from one sample, sequenced in a study of tumor-infiltrating lymphocytes in primary liver carcinoma. TCRdb re-called the multiplex PCR reads through MiXCR, storing one row per CDR3 protein. The top ten clones hold 15% to 25% of a sample with 110,000 or so distinct CDR3 sequences, roughly 80% of them seen once. Sequenced sample: liver tumor tissue from sampling region 3. These receptors were collected from a middle-aged man with primary liver carcinoma and hepatitis B virus infection. Both conserved end residues are part of each CDR3.

TRBJ1-3 TRBV4-1 CAISQETGQRGHSGNTIYF
TRBJ2-1 TRBV5-6 CASSLRLGSPGYNEQFF
TRBJ1-1 TRBV12-3/TRBV12-4 CACSVLLGTEAFF
TRBJ2-4 TRBV11-2 CTSTTSAVAKDIQYF
TRBJ1-1 TRBV25-1 CASSGDAKNTEAFF
TRBJ2-7 TRBV11-2 CASSSNKNFYEHYF
TRBJ2-5 TRBV5-4 CASSLKGGGQETQYF
TRBJ1-1 TRBV12-3/TRBV12-4 CASSHRTGRTADAFF
TRBJ2-2 TRBV5-1 CVRSLETSGRNTGELFF
TRBJ2-7 TRBV6-1 CASIPRSGQGSYGHYF
TRBJ2-5 TRBV28 CASSSTSGFETQYF
TRBJ2-1 TRBV24-1 CATSDASGSRINEQFF
TRBJ2-1 TRBV24-1 CATSDSGQGLHEHFF
TRBJ2-7 TRBV6-1 CANTQMSYEQYF
TRBJ1-6 TRBV11-2 CASSSVLGSPPHF
TRBJ2-1 TRBV11-3 CASSPRGSGNNEQFF
TRBJ2-3 TRBV11-1 CASGLGQRAGESHF
TRBJ2-5 TRBV6-1 CASSETGGTQYF
TRBJ2-3 TRBV29-1 CSLGPSRRPDTQYF
TRBJ2-4 TRBV11-2 CASSLDTSGIARIIQYF
TRBJ2-1 TRBV7-2 CASSLGGSGGEQFF
TRBJ2-2 TRBV12-3/TRBV12-4 CASTRDPGELFF
TRBJ2-7 TRBV6-6 CASGGQGKQYF
TRBJ1-1 TRBV29-1 CSIGGGWPMNTEAFF
TRBJ2-5 TRBV29-1 CSALKSGSVGTQYF
TRBJ2-1 TRBV4-2 CASSQLSELSYYKQFF
TRBJ1-5 TRBV5-6 CTSSSICGGDQPQHF
TRBJ2-1 TRBV7-3 CASNLGTEGYNEQSF
TRBJ2-7 TRBV14 CTNSLGIGVYEQYF
TRBJ2-7 TRBV6-1 CVSSTGTGPYEQYF
TRBJ2-2 TRBV2 CASSERGTGDLFF
TRBJ2-2 TRBV4-1 CAISGRGNAGELFF
TRBJ1-5 TRBV11-2 CASSLKGVLTNQRRHF
TRBJ1-2 TRBV28 CASCLVTDYGYTF
TRBJ2-5 TRBV10-2 CASTLRPAIEESQYF
TRBJ2-1 TRBV11-3 CARSLNANKQFF
TRBJ2-7 TRBV6-2/TRBV6-3 CANSYEVSYEQYF
TRBJ2-1 TRBV5-1 CASSPRDGVSSYNEQFF
TRBJ1-6 TRBV12-3/TRBV12-4 CASSSGTGDSPPNF
TRBJ2-2 TRBV6-4 CASSAGGAGELFF
TRBJ1-1 TRBV5-1 CANSSRQGLNTEAFF
TRBJ2-2 TRBV4-3 CASSQVGGTEELFF
TRBJ2-1 TRBV7-8 CASCLASGSSFGEQFF
TRBJ2-1 TRBV28 CASSLGSGFYNEHLF
TRBJ2-7 TRBV4-3 CASDQDLHYEQHF
TRBJ2-2 TRBV29-1 CSVLREDTWELLF
TRBJ1-1 TRBV6-6 CASSPTWGTSAFF
TRBJ2-7 TRBV4-2 CASSQDSVMDNEQYF
TRBJ1-5 TRBV7-2 CASSLLSSFGNQPQHF
TRBJ2-6 TRBV14 CASTLSRSNVLTF
TRBJ1-5 TRBV6-6 CASSYGKGDGQPQHF
TRBJ1-2 TRBV4-1 CASSHRGEGTGYGYAF
TRBJ2-3 TRBV10-1 CASRVQGADTQYF
TRBJ2-4 TRBV29-1 CSVEVRDQNHLAKNIQYF
TRBJ1-5 TRBV11-3 CASSLDRGVAKPRHF
TRBJ2-7 TRBV5-4 CASSKTSGGRGAEQYF
TRBJ2-7 TRBV11-2 CASSFNRNSYEQNF
TRBJ1-5 TRBV20-1 CSAQRQGVGNQPQHF
TRBJ2-7 TRBV6-2/TRBV6-3 CASRYEVPYEQYF